The clone carrying this T cell receptor (beta chain) has a count of ten or more. Its antigen remains unidentified. This entry belongs to a study of blood T cells in healthy people across ages. Broader study findings: Naive T cell percentage by flow cytometry tracked strongly with beta diversity. The study lacked donor CMV status, which possibly confounded expanded clonotype changes.

Primed by a sample-barcoded 5' primer and a J-beta primer mix, a second PCR proceeded for 7 to 11 cycles. Researchers report that a template-switch adaptor with 12 random nucleotides tagged each cDNA molecule. TCRdb reprocessed the 5' RACE reads via MiXCR and lists one record per CDR3 protein. Found here are 850,000 or so distinct CDR3 sequences, under 30% of them singletons; the top ten hold roughly 17%. The V and J ends lost 5 bases and 4 bases respectively, with 15 bases between them. The CDR3 has 16 residues. The germline gives CDR1 SEHNR, CDR2 FQNEAQ (reference sequence). Sequencing was performed on blood. The rearrangement uses TRBV7-9 and TRBJ2-6; the D gene could be TRBD1 or TRBD2 (5 bases each). This clonotype was sampled from an elderly woman in good health. CDR3 nucleotide sequence: TGTGCCAGCAGCGCCGCCGGGACGGGGGGGGCCAACGTCCTGACTTTC. This gives the protein CASSAAGTGGANVLTF.